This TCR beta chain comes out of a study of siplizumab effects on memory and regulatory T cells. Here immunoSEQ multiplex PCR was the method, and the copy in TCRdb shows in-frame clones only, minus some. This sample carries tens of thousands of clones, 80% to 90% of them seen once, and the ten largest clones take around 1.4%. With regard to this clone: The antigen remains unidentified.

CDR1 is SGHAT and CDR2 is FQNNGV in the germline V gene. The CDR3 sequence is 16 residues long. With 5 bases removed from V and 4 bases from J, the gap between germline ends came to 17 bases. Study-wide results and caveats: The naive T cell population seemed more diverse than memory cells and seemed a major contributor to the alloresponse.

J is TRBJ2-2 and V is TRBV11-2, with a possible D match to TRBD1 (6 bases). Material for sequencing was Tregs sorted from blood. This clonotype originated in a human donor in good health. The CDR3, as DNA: TGTGCCAGCAGCGGATACAGGGTCGCGGGCACCGGGGAGCTGTTTTTT. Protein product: CASSGYRVAGTGELFF.